Below are 4 T cell receptor beta chains sequenced from a single sample in a study of blood T cell repertoires in COVID-19. Data came from immunoSEQ multiplex PCR; TCRdb stores just in-frame clones and leaves some out. The sample lists under 350,000 clones, roughly 87% occurring once. Sequencing was performed on peripheral blood. The receptors shown here come from a human donor in a cohort sampled during active COVID-19.

CDR3 amino acids: CASSLTLTSGMGADTQYF. The CDR3 nucleotides read TGTGCCAGCAGCTTAACGCTTACTAGCGGGATGGGGGCAGATACGCAGTATTTT. The chain carries TRBV7-3 and TRBJ2-3; the match to TRBD2 covers 10 bases. The CDR3 length is 18 residues. With 0 bases clipped from V and 4 bases from J, the junction kept 10 bases outside the gene matches. CDR1 SGHTA and CDR2 FQGTGA come from the germline V gene. Combining the CDR3 with reference TRBV7-3 and TRBJ2-3 gives the whole variable domain GAGVSQTPSNKVTEKGKYVELRCDPISGHTALYWYRQSLGQGPEFLIYFQGTGAADDSGLPNDRFFAVRPEGSVSTLKIQRTERGDSAVYLCASSLTLTSGMGADTQYFGPGTRLTVL.

The V gene is TRBV4-2, the J gene TRBJ2-3; TRBD2 matches 8 bases. Germline V lookup: CDR1 LGHNA, CDR2 YNFKEQ. The CDR3 is made up of 17 amino acids. V was clipped by 0 bases and J by 0 bases; unmatched bases: 5. As DNA, the CDR3 is TGTGCCAGCAGCCAAGAAGGCCAGCGGGGGAGCACAGATACGCAGTATTTT. Amino acids: CASSQEGQRGSTDTQYF.

This clone is a singleton in its sample. The chain combines TRBV27 with TRBJ2-2, with 7 positions matching TRBD2. J gave up 7 bases and V 3 bases, and 8 bases lay outside the gene matches. The germline V gene has CDR1 MNHEY and CDR2 SMNVEV (reference sequence). The CDR3 spans 15 residues. This CDR3 is CASSFGTNYRGELFF. The CDR3 DNA follows: TGTGCCAGCAGTTTCGGGACTAATTATCGCGGGGAGCTGTTTTTT.

The V gene is TRBV7-2, the J gene TRBJ1-2, with TRBD1 as a possible D gene (5 bases). The CDR3 runs 12 residues. Looked up from germline, CDR1 is SGHTA and CDR2 is FQGNSA. Trimming stripped 1 base from V and 13 bases from J, with 13 bases between. CDR3 sequence: CASSLVAGPVTF. The DNA of the CDR3 is TGTGCCAGCAGCTTAGTTGCAGGGCCTGTCACCTTC.